The clone carrying this T cell receptor (beta chain) was counted only a few times. What it binds is unknown. The entry originates in a study of T cells in Graves' hyperthyroidism and ophthalmopathy. The CDR3 is made up of 12 amino acids. The germline V gene has CDR1 SQVTM and CDR2 ANQGSEA. Trimming shortened V by 5 bases and J by 0 bases, and 7 bases separated the two germline ends. Uncontrolled infection, other autoimmune disease, pregnancy or lactation barred patients from enrollment. Diagnosing involved the use of clinical symptoms, serum thyroxine and TRAb, thyroid ultrasound and orbital computed tomography. The PBMCs were taken from around 10 ml of fresh peripheral blood. Authors of the study amplified TCR beta CDR3 regions from RNA transcripts. With the HTBI primer set, the TCR CDR3 went through a first round of RT-PCR. MiXCR, run by TCRdb on the multiplex PCR reads, gives a single entry per CDR3 protein. The top ten hold around 18% of the sample, which has hundreds of thousands of distinct CDR3 sequences, 16% seen once.

General study points: A model of 13 V-J pairs discriminated ophthalmopathy from stable hyperthyroidism.

The sequence derives from a woman under 30 with Graves' hyperthyroidism. The sample was blood. This chain connects TRBV29-1 to TRBJ1-2; D remains unclear. CDR3 DNA sequence: TGCAGCGTTACTAATCCTAACTATGGCTACACCTTC. The encoded protein is CSVTNPNYGYTF.